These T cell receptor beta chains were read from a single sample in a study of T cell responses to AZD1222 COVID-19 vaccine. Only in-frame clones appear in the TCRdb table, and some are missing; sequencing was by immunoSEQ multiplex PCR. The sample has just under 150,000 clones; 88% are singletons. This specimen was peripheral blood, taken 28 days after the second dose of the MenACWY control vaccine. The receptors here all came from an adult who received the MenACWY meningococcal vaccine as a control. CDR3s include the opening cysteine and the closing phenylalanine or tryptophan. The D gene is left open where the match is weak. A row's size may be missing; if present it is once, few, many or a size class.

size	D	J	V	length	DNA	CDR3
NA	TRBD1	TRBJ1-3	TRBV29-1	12	TGCAGCGTTAACAGGGGGGAAAACACCATATATTTT	CSVNRGENTIYF
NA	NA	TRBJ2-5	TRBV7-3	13	TGTGCCAGCAGCCCGACCTACCAAGAGACCCAGTACTTC	CASSPTYQETQYF
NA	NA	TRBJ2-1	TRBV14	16	TGTGCCAGCAGCCAAGAACCCCTGGCAGCCTACAATGAGCAGTTCTTC	CASSQEPLAAYNEQFF
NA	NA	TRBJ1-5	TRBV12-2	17	TGTGCAAGTCGCTTAGATAGCGGGGGCTATAGCAATCAGCCCCAGCATTTT	CASRLDSGGYSNQPQHF
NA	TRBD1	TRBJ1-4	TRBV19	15	TGTGCCAGTAGGACCGGACAGGGCTTTGATGAAAAACTGTTTTTT	CASRTGQGFDEKLFF
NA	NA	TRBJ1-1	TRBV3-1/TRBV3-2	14	TGTGCCAGCAGCCAACCAGGGGCCGACACTGAAGCTTTCTTT	CASSQPGADTEAFF
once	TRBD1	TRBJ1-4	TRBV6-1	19	TGTGCCAGCAGTGAAGCGCCTTCAGGGGGACAGACAACTAATGAAAAACTGTTTTTT	CASSEAPSGGQTTNEKLFF
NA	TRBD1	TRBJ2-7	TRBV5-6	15	TGTGCCAGCAGCGAGGGACAGTACCTCTCCTACGAGCAGTACTTC	CASSEGQYLSYEQYF
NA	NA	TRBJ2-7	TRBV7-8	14	TGTGCCAGCAGCTTACGGGCAGGGGTGAACGAGCAGTACTTC	CASSLRAGVNEQYF
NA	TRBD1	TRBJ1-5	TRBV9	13	TGTGCCAGCAGCGTCTCAGGGGGTCAGCCCCAGCATTTT	CASSVSGGQPQHF
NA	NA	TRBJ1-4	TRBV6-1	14	TGTGCCAGCAGTGAGTGGGCCGATAATGAAAAACTGTTTTTT	CASSEWADNEKLFF
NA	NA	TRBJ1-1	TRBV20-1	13	TGCAGTGCTAGTAGGCCCCCTGGGACTGAAGCTTTCTTT	CSASRPPGTEAFF
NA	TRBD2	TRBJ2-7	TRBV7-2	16	TGTGCCAGTAATAGAGGGGGGACTAGCGGGACCTACGAGCAGTACTTC	CASNRGGTSGTYEQYF
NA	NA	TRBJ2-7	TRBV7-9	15	TGTGCCAGCAGCCCAATAGGGACCCAAGGATACGAGCAGTACTTC	CASSPIGTQGYEQYF
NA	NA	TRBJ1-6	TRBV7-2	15	TGTGCCAGCAGCTTAAAGGGATCCTATAATTCACCCCTCCACTTT	CASSLKGSYNSPLHF